This TCR beta chain was documented in a study of blood T cell repertoires in COVID-19. Study-wide background: T cells, B-cell-depleted T cells, or PBMCs supplied cDNA or gDNA.

Assay used: immunoSEQ multiplex PCR; TCRdb lists only in-frame clones, some missing. This repertoire shows some 190,000 clones, 80% to 90% found once; its top ten account for approximately 1.1%. CDR1 and CDR2 from the germline V gene are MNHNY and SVGAGI (reference sequence). V lost 5 bases to trimming and J lost 5 bases; unmatched junction nucleotides: 9. This CDR3 region has 17 residues. The clonotype originates from a man aged 25-40 years with acute or convalescent COVID-19. The rearrangement uses TRBV6-6 and TRBJ2-2, with 12 bases aligning to TRBD1. The sequenced material came from peripheral blood. The CDR3, as DNA: TGTGCCAGCAGTCAACGGGGACAGGGGGCATCAACCGGGGAGCTGTTTTTT. Its protein product is CASSQRGQGASTGELFF.